This entry concerns a single T cell receptor (beta chain). No antigen is known for it. Just one base apart from a much larger clone, this may be a read error. From 450 to 550 ng total RNA, TCR beta cDNA was generated with a primer in the constant region. What produced the TCR beta libraries was three nested multiplex PCR rounds using slightly modified ARM-PCR. TCRdb re-derived calls from the multiplex PCR reads in MiXCR, one entry per CDR3 protein. Here the sample spans approximately 42,000 distinct CDR3 sequences, more than 60% being singletons. The sample is drawn from a study of tumor-infiltrating lymphocytes in primary liver carcinoma. Study at large: Spanning 30 to 69 years of age, the patients were men and women. Sequenced samples came back with roughly 3.65 to 7.5 million productive TCRbeta reads, and the counts looked alike across tissue types. Study conclusions and caveats: Against blood, tumors held a significantly higher top-250-clone fraction (p = 0.039).

Co-extracted RNA and DNA came from about 19-30 mg of unsorted bulk tissue. The TCR comes from a woman aged 25 to 45 with primary liver carcinoma and hepatitis B virus infection. Source material: tumor-adjacent normal liver tissue.

The CDR3 loop reads CASSQTGALKNIQYF. In nucleotides, the CDR3 is TGCGCCAGCAGCCAAACTGGCGCACTGAAAAACATTCAGTACTTC. The chain carries TRBV5-1 and TRBJ2-4; D is unresolved. Germline lookup yields CDR1 SGHRS and CDR2 YFSETQ. V dropped 4 bases and J dropped 4 bases, with 15 bases sitting between them. The CDR3 covers 15 residues.